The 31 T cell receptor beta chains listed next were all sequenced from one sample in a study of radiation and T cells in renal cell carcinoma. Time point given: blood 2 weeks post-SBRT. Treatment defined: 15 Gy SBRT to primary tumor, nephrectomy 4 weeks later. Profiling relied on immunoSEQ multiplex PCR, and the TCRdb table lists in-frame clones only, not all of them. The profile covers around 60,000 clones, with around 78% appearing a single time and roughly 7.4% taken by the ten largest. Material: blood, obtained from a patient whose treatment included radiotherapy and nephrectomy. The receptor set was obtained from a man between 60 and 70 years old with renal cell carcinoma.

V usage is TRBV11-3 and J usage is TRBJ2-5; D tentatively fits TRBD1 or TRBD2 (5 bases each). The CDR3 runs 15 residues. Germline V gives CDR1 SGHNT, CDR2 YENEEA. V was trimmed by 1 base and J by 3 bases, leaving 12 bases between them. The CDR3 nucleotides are TGTGCCAGCAGCTTAGGGGTGGGGGTTGAAGAGACCCAGTACTTC. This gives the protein CASSLGVGVEETQYF.

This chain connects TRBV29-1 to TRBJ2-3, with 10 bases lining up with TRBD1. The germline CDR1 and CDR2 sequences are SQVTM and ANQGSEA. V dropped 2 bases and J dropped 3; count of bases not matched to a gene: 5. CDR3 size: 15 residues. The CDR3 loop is CSVERDRGATDTQYF. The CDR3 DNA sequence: TGCAGCGTTGAAAGGGACAGGGGTGCAACAGATACGCAGTATTTT.

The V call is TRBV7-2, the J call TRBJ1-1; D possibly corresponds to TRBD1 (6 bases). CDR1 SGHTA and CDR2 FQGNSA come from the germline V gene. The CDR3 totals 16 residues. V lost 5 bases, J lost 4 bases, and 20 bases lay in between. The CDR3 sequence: CASSPRTAGRSTEAFF. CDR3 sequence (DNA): TGTGCCAGCAGCCCTCGGACAGCTGGGAGGAGCACTGAAGCTTTCTTT.

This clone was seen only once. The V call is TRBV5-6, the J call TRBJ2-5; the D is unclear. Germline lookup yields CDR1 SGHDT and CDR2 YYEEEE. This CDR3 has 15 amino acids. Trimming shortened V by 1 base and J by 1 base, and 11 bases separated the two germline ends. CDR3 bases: TGTGCCAGCAGCTTGCGGAGACCAATCCAAGAGACCCAGTACTTC. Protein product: CASSLRRPIQETQYF.

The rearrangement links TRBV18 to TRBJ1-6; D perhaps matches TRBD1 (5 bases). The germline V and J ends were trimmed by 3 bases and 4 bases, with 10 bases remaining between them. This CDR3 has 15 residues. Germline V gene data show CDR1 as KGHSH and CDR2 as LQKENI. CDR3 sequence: CASSPQGQYNSPLHF. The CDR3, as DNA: TGTGCCAGCTCACCCCAGGGTCAATATAATTCACCCCTCCACTTT. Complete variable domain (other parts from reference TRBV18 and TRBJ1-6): NAGVMQNPRHLVRRRGQEARLRCSPMKGHSHVYWYRQLPEEGLKFMVYLQKENIIDESGMPKERFSAEFPKEGPSILRIQQVVRGDSAAYFCASSPQGQYNSPLHFGNGTRLTVT.

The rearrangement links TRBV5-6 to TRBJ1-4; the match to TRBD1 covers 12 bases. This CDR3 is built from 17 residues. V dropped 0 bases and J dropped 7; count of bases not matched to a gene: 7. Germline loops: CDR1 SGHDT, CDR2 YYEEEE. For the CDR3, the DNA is TGTGCCAGCAGCTTGGCGGGACAGGGGGCGTCGATTGAAAAACTGTTTTTT. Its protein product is CASSLAGQGASIEKLFF.

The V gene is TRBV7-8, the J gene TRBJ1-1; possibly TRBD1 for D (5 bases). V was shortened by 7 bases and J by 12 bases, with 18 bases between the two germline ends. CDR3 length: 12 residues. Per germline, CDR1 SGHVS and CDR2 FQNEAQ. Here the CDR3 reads CASTRTGALTFF. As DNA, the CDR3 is TGTGCCAGCACCCGAACAGGAGCCTTGACTTTCTTT. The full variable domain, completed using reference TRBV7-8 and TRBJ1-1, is GAGVSQSPRYKVAKRGQDVALRCDPISGHVSLFWYQQALGQGPEFLTYFQNEAQLDKSGLPSDRFFAERPEGSVSTLKIQRTQQEDSAVYLCASTRTGALTFFGQGTRLTVV.

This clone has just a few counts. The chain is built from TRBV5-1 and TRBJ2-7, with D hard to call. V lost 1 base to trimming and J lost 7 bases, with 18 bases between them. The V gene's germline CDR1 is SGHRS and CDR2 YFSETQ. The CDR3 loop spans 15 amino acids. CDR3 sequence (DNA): TGCGCCAGCAGCTTGAAGGCGGACCCCCCGCGGGAGCAGTACTTC. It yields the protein CASSLKADPPREQYF.

The chain's CDR3 is CASSIRQGSRPQHF. For the CDR3, the DNA is TGTGCCAGCAGCATACGACAGGGGAGCAGGCCCCAGCATTTT. The chain employs TRBV7-8 and TRBJ1-5; TRBD1 agrees at 8 bases. Losses at the gene ends were 5 bases for V and 9 bases for J; bases not matched to a gene: 9. The CDR3 contains 14 residues. Looked up from germline, CDR1 is SGHVS and CDR2 is FQNEAQ.

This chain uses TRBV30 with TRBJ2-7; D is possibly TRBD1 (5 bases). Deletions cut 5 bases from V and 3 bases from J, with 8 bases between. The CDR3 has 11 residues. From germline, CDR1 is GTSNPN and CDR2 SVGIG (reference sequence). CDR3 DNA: TGTGCCTGGGACAGAGTCTACGAGCAGTACTTC. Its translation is CAWDRVYEQYF.

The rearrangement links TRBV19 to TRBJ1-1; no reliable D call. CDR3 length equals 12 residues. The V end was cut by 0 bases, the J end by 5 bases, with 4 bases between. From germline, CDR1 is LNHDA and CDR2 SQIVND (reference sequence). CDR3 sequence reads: CASSIEGTEAFF. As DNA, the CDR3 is TGTGCCAGTAGTATAGAAGGGACTGAAGCTTTCTTT.

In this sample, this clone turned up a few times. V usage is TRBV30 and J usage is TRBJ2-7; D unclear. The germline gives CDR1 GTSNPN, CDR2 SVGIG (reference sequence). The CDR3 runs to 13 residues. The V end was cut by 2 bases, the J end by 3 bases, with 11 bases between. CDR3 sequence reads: CAWSPPSGYEQYF. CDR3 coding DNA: TGTGCCTGGAGTCCCCCCTCCGGCTACGAGCAGTACTTC.

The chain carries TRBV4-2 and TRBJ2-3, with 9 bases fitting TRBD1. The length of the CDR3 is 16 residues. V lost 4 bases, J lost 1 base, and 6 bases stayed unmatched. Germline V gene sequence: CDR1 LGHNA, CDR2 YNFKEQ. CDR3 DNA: TGTGCCAGCAGCCCCCTGGGGGACAGGGGCACAGATACGCAGTATTTT. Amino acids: CASSPLGDRGTDTQYF.

Written as DNA, the CDR3 is TGCGCCAGCAGCTTGGCGCCAGGGGAGAACACTGAAGCTTTCTTT. Its translation is CASSLAPGENTEAFF. The V and J genes are TRBV5-1 and TRBJ1-1; weak D call: TRBD1 (6 bases). Between the trimmed V and J ends, which lost 0 bases and 1 base, there was a span of 10 bases. Germline CDR1 is SGHRS and CDR2 is YFSETQ. There are 15 residues in the CDR3. The full variable domain, in which reference TRBV5-1 and TRBJ1-1 provide the parts outside the CDR3, is KAGVTQTPRYLIKTRGQQVTLSCSPISGHRSVSWYQQTPGQGLQFLFEYFSETQRNKGNFPGRFSGRQFSNSRSEMNVSTLELGDSALYLCASSLAPGENTEAFFGQGTRLTVV.

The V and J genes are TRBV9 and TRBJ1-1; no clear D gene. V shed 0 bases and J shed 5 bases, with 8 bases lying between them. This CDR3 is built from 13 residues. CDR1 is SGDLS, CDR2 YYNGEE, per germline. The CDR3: CASSVGWTTEAFF. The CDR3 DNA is TGTGCCAGCAGCGTAGGGTGGACGACTGAAGCTTTCTTT.

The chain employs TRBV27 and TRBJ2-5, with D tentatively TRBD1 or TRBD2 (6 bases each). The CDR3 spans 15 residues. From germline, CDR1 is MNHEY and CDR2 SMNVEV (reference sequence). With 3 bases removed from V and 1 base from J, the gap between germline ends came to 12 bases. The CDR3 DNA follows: TGTGCCAGCAGTTTTGGAGGGGGGAGCCAAGAGACCCAGTACTTC. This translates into CASSFGGGSQETQYF.

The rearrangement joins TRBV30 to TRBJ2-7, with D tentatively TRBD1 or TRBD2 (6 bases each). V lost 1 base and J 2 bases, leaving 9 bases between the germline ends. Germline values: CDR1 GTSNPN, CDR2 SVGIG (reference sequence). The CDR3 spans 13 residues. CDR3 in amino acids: CAWSGGATYEQYF. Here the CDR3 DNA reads TGTGCCTGGAGTGGGGGGGCCACCTACGAGCAGTACTTC.

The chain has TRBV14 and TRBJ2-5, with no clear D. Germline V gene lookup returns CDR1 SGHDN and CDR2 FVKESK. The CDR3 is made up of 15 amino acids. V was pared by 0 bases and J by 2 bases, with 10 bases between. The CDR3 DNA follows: TGTGCCAGCAGCCAAGATTGGGCTCGTCAAGAGACCCAGTACTTC. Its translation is CASSQDWARQETQYF.

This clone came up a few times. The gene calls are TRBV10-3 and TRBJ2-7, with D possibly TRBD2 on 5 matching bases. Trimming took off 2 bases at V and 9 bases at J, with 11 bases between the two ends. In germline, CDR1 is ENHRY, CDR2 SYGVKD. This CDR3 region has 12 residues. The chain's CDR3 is CAISEGSHGQYF. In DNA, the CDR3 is TGTGCCATCAGTGAGGGGAGCCACGGGCAGTACTTC.

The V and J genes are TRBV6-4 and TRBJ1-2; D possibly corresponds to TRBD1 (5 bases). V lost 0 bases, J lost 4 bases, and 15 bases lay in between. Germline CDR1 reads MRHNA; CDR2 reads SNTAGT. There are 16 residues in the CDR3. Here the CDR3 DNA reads TGTGCCAGCAGTGACTCGACAAAGGGGCGACTCTATGGCTACACCTTC. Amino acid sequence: CASSDSTKGRLYGYTF.

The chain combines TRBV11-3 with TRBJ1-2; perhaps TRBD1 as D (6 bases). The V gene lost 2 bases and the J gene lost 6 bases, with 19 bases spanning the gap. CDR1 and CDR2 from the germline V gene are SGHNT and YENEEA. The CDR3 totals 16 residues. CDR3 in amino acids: CASSLLSGGILDGYTF. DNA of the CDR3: TGTGCCAGCAGCTTATTATCGGGGGGCATATTGGATGGCTACACCTTC.

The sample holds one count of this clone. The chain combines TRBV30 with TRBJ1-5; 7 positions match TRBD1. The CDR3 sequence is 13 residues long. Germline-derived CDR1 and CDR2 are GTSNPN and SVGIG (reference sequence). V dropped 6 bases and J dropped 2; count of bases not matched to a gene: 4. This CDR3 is CACDREGNQPQHF. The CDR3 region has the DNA TGTGCCTGCGACAGGGAGGGCAATCAGCCCCAGCATTTT. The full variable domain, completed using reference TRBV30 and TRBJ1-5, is SQTIHQWPATLVQPVGSPLSLECTVEGTSNPNLYWYRQAAGRGLQLLFYSVGIGQISSEVPQNLSASRPQDRQFILSSKKLLLSDSGFYLCACDREGNQPQHFGDGTRLSIL.

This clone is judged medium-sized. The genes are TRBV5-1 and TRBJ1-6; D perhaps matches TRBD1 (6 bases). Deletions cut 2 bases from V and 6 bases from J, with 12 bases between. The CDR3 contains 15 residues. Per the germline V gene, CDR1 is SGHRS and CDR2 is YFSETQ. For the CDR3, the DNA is TGCGCCAGCAGCTTAGGACAGAATCTTAATTCACCCCTCCACTTT. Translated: CASSLGQNLNSPLHF.

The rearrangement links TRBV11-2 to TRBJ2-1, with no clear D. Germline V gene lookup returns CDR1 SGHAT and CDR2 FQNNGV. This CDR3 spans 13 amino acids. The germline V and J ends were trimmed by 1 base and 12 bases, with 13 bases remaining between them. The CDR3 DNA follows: TGTGCCAGCAGCTTAGTGCGTATGGGCGCGCAGTTCTTC. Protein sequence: CASSLVRMGAQFF.

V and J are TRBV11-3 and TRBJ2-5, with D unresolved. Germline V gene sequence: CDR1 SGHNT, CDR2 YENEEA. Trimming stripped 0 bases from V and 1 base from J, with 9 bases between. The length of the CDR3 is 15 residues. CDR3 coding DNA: TGTGCCAGCAGCTTAGATTCGAGTTTCCAAGAGACCCAGTACTTC. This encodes CASSLDSSFQETQYF.

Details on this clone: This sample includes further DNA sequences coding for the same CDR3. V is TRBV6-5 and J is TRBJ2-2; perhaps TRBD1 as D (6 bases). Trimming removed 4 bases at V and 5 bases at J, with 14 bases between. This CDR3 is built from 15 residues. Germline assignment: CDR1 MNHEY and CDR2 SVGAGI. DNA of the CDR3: TGTGCCAGCAGTTTAGCCCCACAGGGAACCGGGGAGCTGTTTTTT. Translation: CASSLAPQGTGELFF.

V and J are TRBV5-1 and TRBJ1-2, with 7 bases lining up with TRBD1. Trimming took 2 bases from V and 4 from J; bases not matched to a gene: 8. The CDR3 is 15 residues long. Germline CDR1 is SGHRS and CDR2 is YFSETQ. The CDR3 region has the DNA TGCGCCAGCAGCTTAACAGGGGAAGGAGGCTATGGCTACACCTTC. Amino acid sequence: CASSLTGEGGYGYTF.

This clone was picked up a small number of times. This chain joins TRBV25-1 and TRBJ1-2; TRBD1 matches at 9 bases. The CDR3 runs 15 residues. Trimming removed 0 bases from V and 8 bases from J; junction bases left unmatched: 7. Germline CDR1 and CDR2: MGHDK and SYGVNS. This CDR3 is CASSEYTQGALGYTF. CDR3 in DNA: TGTGCCAGCAGTGAATACACACAGGGGGCATTAGGCTACACCTTC.

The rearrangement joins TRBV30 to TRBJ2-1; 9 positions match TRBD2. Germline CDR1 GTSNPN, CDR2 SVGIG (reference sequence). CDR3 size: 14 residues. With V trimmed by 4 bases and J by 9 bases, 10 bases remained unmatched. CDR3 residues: CAWKRLAGTGEQFF. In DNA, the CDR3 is TGTGCCTGGAAGCGGCTAGCGGGGACGGGTGAGCAGTTCTTC.

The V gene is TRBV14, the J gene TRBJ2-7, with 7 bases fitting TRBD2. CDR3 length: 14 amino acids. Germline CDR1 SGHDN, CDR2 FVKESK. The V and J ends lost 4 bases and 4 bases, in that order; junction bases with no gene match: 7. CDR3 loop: CASSPLGEGYEQYV. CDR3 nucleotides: TGTGCCAGCAGCCCCCTAGGGGAGGGATACGAGCAGTACGTC.

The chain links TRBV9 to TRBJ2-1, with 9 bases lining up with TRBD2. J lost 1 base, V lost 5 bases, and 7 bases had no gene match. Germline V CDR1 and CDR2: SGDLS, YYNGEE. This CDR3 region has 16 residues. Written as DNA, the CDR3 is TGTGCCAGCAGTCTTAGCGGGGGACGGTCCTACAATGAGCAGTTCTTC. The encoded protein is CASSLSGGRSYNEQFF.